These T cell receptor beta chains were read from a single sample in a study of blood T cell repertoires in COVID-19. The data were produced by immunoSEQ multiplex PCR, yet TCRdb's version contains in-frame clones alone and is incomplete. The table records 350,000 to 500,000 clones, over 75% of them present only once. What was sequenced was PBMCs or T cells enriched from blood (not recorded which). The receptors come from a woman under 30 who had been exposed to COVID-19. Both conserved end residues are part of each CDR3. A D gene is named only where the DNA matches it firmly. Where a row states a size, it is once, few, many or the class of an expanded clone; other rows omit it.

CDR3aa,CDR3nt,v_gene,j_gene,abundance,d_gene
CASSLGGALYGYTF,TGTGCCAGCAGCTTAGGGGGCGCATTATATGGCTACACCTTC,TRBV7-2,TRBJ1-2,-,-
CATTGQVNSGNTIYF,TGTGCCACTACGGGACAGGTGAACTCTGGAAACACCATATATTTT,TRBV7-9,TRBJ1-3,-,TRBD1
CARSLGQPYGYTF,TGTGCCAGAAGCCTAGGACAGCCGTATGGCTACACCTTC,TRBV5-3,TRBJ1-2,-,-
CASSQGATSNQPQHF,TGTGCCAGCAGTCAGGGGGCGACTAGCAATCAGCCCCAGCATTTT,TRBV7-9,TRBJ1-5,-,TRBD1
CASSQADSGGYTF,TGTGCCAGCAGCCAAGCGGATTCCGGGGGCTACACCTTC,TRBV3-1/TRBV3-2,TRBJ1-2,-,-
CASSLAGSTFEETQYF,TGCGCCAGCAGCCTGGCAGGGTCGACCTTTGAAGAGACCCAGTACTTC,TRBV5-1,TRBJ2-5,-,-
CASSRGSGRGNEQFF,TGTGCCAGCAGCCGCGGGAGCGGGAGGGGCAATGAGCAGTTCTTC,TRBV7-9,TRBJ2-1,-,TRBD2
CASSLGRGIWETQYF,TGTGCCAGCAGCTTAGGGCGAGGGATCTGGGAGACCCAGTACTTC,TRBV11-2,TRBJ2-5,-,-
CATRRQSTDTQYF,TGTGCCACCAGGAGACAGAGCACAGATACGCAGTATTTT,TRBV24-1,TRBJ2-3,-,-
CASSLGGGGLNEQFF,TGTGCCAGCAGCTTAGGAGGGGGAGGGCTCAATGAGCAGTTCTTC,TRBV7-2,TRBJ2-1,-,-
CASSPLAGGQYF,TGTGCCAGCAGCCCATTGGCGGGGGGGCAGTATTTT,TRBV7-8,TRBJ2-3,-,TRBD2
CAVSGPTGDEQFF,TGTGCCGTATCCGGGCCAACGGGGGATGAGCAGTTCTTC,TRBV18,TRBJ2-1,-,-
CASSRTGGVNTEAFF,TGTGCCAGCAGCCGGACTGGGGGGGTGAACACTGAAGCTTTCTTT,TRBV7-6,TRBJ1-1,-,-
CASSLGRRTFF,TGTGCCAGCAGCCTTGGACGGAGGACGTTCTTC,TRBV7-8,TRBJ2-1,-,-
CASSLGYTKAFF,TGTGCCAGCAGTTTGGGTTACACTAAAGCTTTCTTT,TRBV12-3/TRBV12-4,TRBJ1-1,-,-
CASSQQAPSGSSYEQYF,TGTGCCAGCAGCCAGCAGGCCCCTAGCGGGAGCTCCTACGAGCAGTACTTC,TRBV4-2,TRBJ2-7,-,TRBD2
CASSSGQSYNEQFF,TGCGCCAGCAGCTCTGGACAGTCCTACAATGAGCAGTTCTTC,TRBV5-1,TRBJ2-1,-,-
CASSLGTGVNTEAFF,TGCGCCAGCAGCTTGGGGACAGGGGTGAACACTGAAGCTTTCTTT,TRBV5-1,TRBJ1-1,-,TRBD1
CASSTPKGAAPTEGGYTF,TGTGCCAGCAGCACCCCGAAGGGCGCGGCCCCGACGGAGGGTGGCTACACCTTC,TRBV9,TRBJ1-2,-,-
CSVEGGTSGAVYNEQFF,TGCAGCGTTGAAGGGGGGACTAGCGGAGCTGTTTACAATGAGCAGTTCTTC,TRBV29-1,TRBJ2-1,-,TRBD2
CASSSGRLQETQYF,TGTGCCAGCAGTTCCGGGCGACTACAAGAGACCCAGTACTTC,TRBV28,TRBJ2-5,-,-
CASILGDIYSYNEQFF,TGTGCCAGCATATTAGGGGACATCTACTCCTACAATGAGCAGTTCTTC,TRBV7-9,TRBJ2-1,once,-
CASSQAVYRDRNEQFF,TGTGCCAGCAGCCAAGCCGTATACAGGGATCGCAATGAGCAGTTCTTC,TRBV3-1/TRBV3-2,TRBJ2-1,-,-
CASSIGTDYEQYF,TGTGCCAGCAGCATCGGGACAGACTACGAGCAGTACTTC,TRBV5-6,TRBJ2-7,-,TRBD1
CASSQLTSGRETDTQYF,TGCGCCAGCAGCCAACTGACTAGCGGGAGGGAGACAGATACGCAGTATTTT,TRBV4-1,TRBJ2-3,-,TRBD2
CASSSDTVNTEAFF,TGCGCCAGCAGTTCGGACACAGTGAACACTGAAGCTTTCTTT,TRBV5-1,TRBJ1-1,-,-
CASSLGLAGVSEQFF,TGTGCCAGCAGTTTGGGACTAGCGGGAGTAAGTGAGCAGTTCTTC,TRBV28,TRBJ2-1,-,TRBD2
CASRRDSAYGYTF,TGTGCCAGCAGACGGGACAGTGCTTATGGCTACACCTTC,TRBV28,TRBJ1-2,-,TRBD1
CASQGTSGIGADTQYF,TGTGCCAGCCAAGGGACTAGCGGGATCGGTGCAGATACGCAGTATTTT,TRBV3-1/TRBV3-2,TRBJ2-3,-,TRBD2
CSVEQGAIGANVLTF,TGCAGCGTTGAACAGGGGGCCATTGGGGCCAACGTCCTGACTTTC,TRBV29-1,TRBJ2-6,-,TRBD1
CASSPSGHNGYTF,TGTGCCAGCAGCCCATCGGGACATAATGGCTACACCTTC,TRBV27,TRBJ1-2,-,-
CASSPRDRDRWEKLFF,TGTGCCAGCAGCCCGAGGGACAGGGATCGATGGGAAAAACTGTTTTTT,TRBV7-9,TRBJ1-4,-,TRBD1
CASSIQGTTDTQYF,TGTGCCAGTAGTATTCAGGGAACCACAGATACGCAGTATTTT,TRBV19,TRBJ2-3,-,-
CASSLDYGELFF,TGTGCCAGCAGCTTGGATTACGGGGAGCTGTTTTTT,TRBV5-4,TRBJ2-2,-,-
CASSQGSLPGTEAFF,TGTGCCAGCAGCCAAGGGTCCTTACCGGGCACTGAAGCTTTCTTT,TRBV3-1/TRBV3-2,TRBJ1-1,-,-
CASSIGRGSSYEQYF,TGTGCCAGTAGTATCGGGAGGGGAAGCTCCTACGAGCAGTACTTC,TRBV19,TRBJ2-7,-,TRBD2
CASSQTGGNTIYF,TGTGCCAGCAGCCAGACAGGTGGAAACACCATATATTTT,TRBV14,TRBJ1-3,-,-
CASRPQGFVWDTEAFF,TGTGCCAGTAGACCTCAGGGTTTCGTCTGGGACACTGAAGCTTTCTTT,TRBV19,TRBJ1-1,-,-
CASTFGGRNTEAFF,TGTGCCAGTACCTTCGGGGGGCGGAACACTGAAGCTTTCTTT,TRBV19,TRBJ1-1,-,-
CAADSGTTLVDEQFF,TGTGCAGCGGATTCCGGGACTACCCTTGTGGATGAGCAGTTCTTC,TRBV6-5,TRBJ2-1,-,TRBD2
CASSPMQGRRTEAFF,TGTGCCAGCTCACCAATGCAGGGTCGTCGGACTGAAGCTTTCTTT,TRBV18,TRBJ1-1,-,-
CASSPNRVQGYTF,TGTGCCAGCAGCCCCAACAGGGTGCAGGGCTACACCTTC,TRBV7-8,TRBJ1-2,-,-
CATSGTSGGAPTGELFF,TGTGCCACCAGCGGGACTAGCGGGGGGGCCCCCACCGGGGAGCTGTTTTTT,TRBV15,TRBJ2-2,-,TRBD2
CASKGQTGPNSPLHF,TGTGCCAGTAAGGGACAGACGGGCCCCAATTCACCCCTCCACTTT,TRBV19,TRBJ1-6,once,TRBD1
CASSPGQGQTEAFF,TGTGCCAGCAGCCCCGGACAGGGTCAAACTGAAGCTTTCTTT,TRBV3-1/TRBV3-2,TRBJ1-1,-,TRBD1
CASSEHPGQRFKCTF,TGTGCCAGCAGTGAACATCCGGGACAGCGGTTTAAGTGCACCTTC,TRBV6-1,TRBJ1-2,-,TRBD1
CASSLGGSGEKLFF,TGTGCCAGCAGCTTGGGGGGCAGTGGGGAAAAACTGTTTTTT,TRBV5-5,TRBJ1-4,-,-
CASRRADEKLFF,TGTGCCAGCAGGCGGGCGGATGAAAAACTGTTTTTT,TRBV7-9,TRBJ1-4,-,-
CASSQDPPPRQGWIYEQYF,TGCGCCAGCAGCCAAGATCCCCCTCCACGACAGGGATGGATCTACGAGCAGTACTTC,TRBV4-3,TRBJ2-7,-,TRBD1
CASSPRAVTGTSGRHHTGELFF,TGCGCCAGCAGCCCGCGGGCCGTGACTGGGACTAGCGGGAGGCATCACACCGGGGAGCTGTTTTTT,TRBV5-1,TRBJ2-2,-,TRBD2
CASNGRTYGELFF,TGTGCCAGCAACGGGAGGACGTACGGGGAGCTGTTTTTT,TRBV7-8,TRBJ2-2,-,TRBD2
CASRQNTEAFF,TGTGCCAGCAGACAGAACACTGAAGCTTTCTTT,TRBV25-1,TRBJ1-1,-,-
CASSYRGPNTGELFF,TGTGCCAGCAGTTACAGAGGGCCGAACACCGGGGAGCTGTTTTTT,TRBV6-5,TRBJ2-2,-,-
CASSLDWGDTEAFF,TGTGCCAGCAGCTTAGATTGGGGCGACACTGAAGCTTTCTTT,TRBV11-3,TRBJ1-1,-,-
CASSLSNTQPQHF,TGTGCCAGCAGTTTATCTAATACTCAGCCCCAGCATTTT,TRBV28,TRBJ1-5,-,-
CAWSVFGTGNEKLFF,TGTGCCTGGAGTGTATTCGGGACAGGGAATGAAAAACTGTTTTTT,TRBV30,TRBJ1-4,-,TRBD1
CASSMSTGSGYTF,TGTGCCAGCAGCATGTCCACAGGGTCTGGCTACACCTTC,TRBV5-6,TRBJ1-2,-,-
CASSIARSSYEQYF,TGTGCCAGTAGTATTGCGAGAAGCTCCTACGAGCAGTACTTC,TRBV19,TRBJ2-7,-,-
CASSLGGSSYNEQFF,TGTGCCAGCAGCTTGGGAGGGAGCTCCTACAATGAGCAGTTCTTC,TRBV5-4,TRBJ2-1,once,-